The 17 T cell receptor beta chains reported below all come from one sample, sequenced in a study of OX40 agonist ivuxolimab in advanced cancers. Libraries were made using the immunoSEQ multiplex PCR assay. Imported from immuneACCESS, the table was reduced by TCRdb to in-frame sequences with V and J called. These copies leave out some clones; in studies compared against another copy, an unresolved V gene accounts for under half, and the cause of the remainder is not known. For this sample there are roughly 67,000 clones; 80% to 95% appear just once. About an eighth of the sample is in the top ten clones. Specimen: CD4+ or CD8+ T cells sorted from blood, collected in a trial of the OX40 agonist ivuxolimab. The receptors shown here come from an adult with an advanced solid tumor such as melanoma, head and neck, liver or kidney cancer.

The gene calls are TRBV19 and TRBJ2-1; D is perhaps TRBD2 (7 bases). With 3 bases removed from V and 7 bases from J, the gap between germline ends came to 10 bases. The length of the CDR3 is 13 residues. From germline, CDR1 is LNHDA and CDR2 SQIVND (reference sequence). CDR3 sequence reads: CASSMGGGNEQFF. The CDR3 DNA reads as TGTGCCAGTAGTATGGGAGGGGGGAATGAGCAGTTCTTC.

The rearrangement links TRBV13 to TRBJ1-2; TRBD1 aligns across 7 bases. J gave up 5 bases and V 7 bases, and 7 bases lay outside the gene matches. This CDR3 region has 13 residues. CDR1 PRHDT and CDR2 FYEKMQ come from the germline V gene (reference sequence). The CDR3 DNA reads as TGTGCCAGCACCGAGGGACAGACATATGGCTACACCTTC. It codes for CASTEGQTYGYTF.

This rearrangement joins TRBV7-6 to TRBJ2-7; TRBD2 matches at 10 bases. The CDR3 covers 17 residues. Germline V gene data show CDR1 as SGHVS and CDR2 as FNYEAQ. J gave up 2 bases and V 2 bases, and 9 bases lay outside the gene matches. The CDR3 region has the DNA TGTGCCAGCAGCTTATGGGCCGGGACTAGCGAAACCTACGAGCAGTACTTC. This encodes CASSLWAGTSETYEQYF.

This chain links TRBV7-9 with TRBJ2-7, with D perhaps matching TRBD1 (6 bases). The V end was cut by 2 bases, the J end by 0 bases, with 14 bases between. The CDR3 length is 16 residues. Germline-derived CDR1 and CDR2 are SEHNR and FQNEAQ (reference sequence). The CDR3 loop is CASSLQGPSSSYEQYF. The CDR3 nucleotides are TGTGCCAGCAGCTTACAGGGGCCGTCGAGCTCCTACGAGCAGTACTTC.

V and J are TRBV6-6 and TRBJ1-4; no reliable D call. Trimming stripped 2 bases from V and 5 bases from J, with 0 bases between. Germline-derived CDR1 and CDR2 are MNHNY and SVGAGI (reference sequence). The CDR3 consists of 11 residues. CDR3 bases: TGTGCCAGCAGTTACAATGAAAAACTGTTTTTT. Protein product: CASSYNEKLFF.

The chain combines TRBV6-5 with TRBJ2-2; no definite D call. Trimming removed 2 bases from V and 1 base from J, with 5 bases in between. Germline V gene lookup returns CDR1 MNHEY and CDR2 SVGAGI. The CDR3 totals 14 residues. The CDR3 here is CASSYPENTGELFF. CDR3 coding DNA: TGTGCCAGCAGTTACCCTGAGAACACCGGGGAGCTGTTTTTT.

V gene TRBV11-2 combines with J gene TRBJ2-2; tentatively, D is TRBD1 (5 bases). This CDR3 comprises 14 residues. V was shortened by 11 bases and J by 5 bases, with 18 bases between the two germline ends. CDR1 and CDR2 from the germline V gene are SGHAT and FQNNGV. CDR3 residues: CAPPYQGETGELFF. The CDR3 DNA is TGTGCCCCCCCGTATCAGGGTGAGACCGGGGAGCTGTTTTTT.

This chain uses TRBV27 with TRBJ1-2; the D is unclear. Germline values: CDR1 MNHEY, CDR2 SMNVEV (reference sequence). Between the trimmed V and J ends, which lost 0 bases and 3 bases, there was a span of 14 bases. This CDR3 has 16 amino acids. The CDR3 DNA reads as TGTGCCAGCAGTTTATCCTCACCCCAGCTTTACTATGGCTACACCTTC. It specifies CASSLSSPQLYYGYTF.

V usage is TRBV5-1 and J usage is TRBJ1-1, with a possible D match to TRBD1 (5 bases). V lost 1 base and J 7 bases, leaving 14 bases between the germline ends. This CDR3 comprises 14 residues. Looked up from germline, CDR1 is SGHRS and CDR2 is YFSETQ. CDR3 DNA: TGCGCCAGCAGCTTGTTTGGCCAGGGCCATGAAGCTTTCTTT. Its protein product is CASSLFGQGHEAFF.

The CDR3 sequence: CASSQDPHSPGGYTF. As DNA, the CDR3 is TGCGCCAGCAGCCAAGATCCCCACAGTCCCGGGGGCTACACCTTC. The chain uses TRBV4-1 and TRBJ1-2, with D unresolved. Trimming removed 0 bases from V and 8 bases from J, with 16 bases in between. The CDR3 length is 15 residues. The germline CDR1 and CDR2 sequences are MGHRA and YSYEKL.

The V and J genes are TRBV7-9 and TRBJ1-1; 7 bases fit TRBD1. V trimming: 0 bases; J trimming: 7 bases; junction bases outside the gene matches: 8. This CDR3 comprises 15 residues. The germline gives CDR1 SEHNR, CDR2 FQNEAQ (reference sequence). CDR3 amino acids: CASSLAGGGDDEAFF. In nucleotides, the CDR3 is TGTGCCAGCAGCTTAGCAGGAGGGGGCGATGATGAAGCTTTCTTT.

The chain has TRBV7-2 and TRBJ2-1, with D perhaps TRBD1 (5 bases). Germline V gives CDR1 SGHTA, CDR2 FQGNSA. Trimming pared 5 bases from V and 6 bases from J, leaving 11 bases between. The CDR3 extends over 13 amino acids. The CDR3 loop is CASSRQSANEQFF. CDR3 sequence (DNA): TGTGCCAGCAGCCGACAGAGCGCCAATGAGCAGTTCTTC. Using reference TRBV7-2 and TRBJ2-1 for the parts outside the CDR3, the full variable domain is GAGVSQSPSNKVTEKGKDVELRCDPISGHTALYWYRQSLGQGLEFLIYFQGNSAPDKSGLPSDRFSAERTGGSVSTLTIQRTQQEDSAVYLCASSRQSANEQFFGPGTRLTVL.

The genes are TRBV5-4 and TRBJ2-2; D is unclear. Trimming left V 1 base short and J 3 bases short, with 7 bases between. The CDR3 has 14 amino acids. Germline V gives CDR1 SGHNT, CDR2 YYREEE (reference sequence). This chain's CDR3 is CASSLKSDTGELFF. The CDR3 nucleotides read TGTGCCAGCAGCTTGAAGTCCGACACCGGGGAGCTGTTTTTT.

The CDR3 region is CASSQATGSGNTIYF. The CDR3 DNA is TGCGCCAGCAGCCAAGCCACAGGCTCTGGAAACACCATATATTTT. The chain recombines TRBV4-1 with TRBJ1-3, with a tentative D call TRBD1 (5 bases). Trimming removed 1 base at V and 0 bases at J, with 7 bases between. Germline lookup yields CDR1 MGHRA and CDR2 YSYEKL. This CDR3 is 15 amino acids long.

The chain links TRBV5-1 to TRBJ2-6, with D maybe TRBD1 (6 bases). Germline V CDR1 and CDR2: SGHRS, YFSETQ. V was trimmed by 2 bases and J by 4 bases, leaving 16 bases between them. The CDR3 is 17 amino acids. DNA for the CDR3: TGCGCCAGCAGCTTAAAAGATTCAGGGGCAGGGGCCAACGTCCTGACTTTC. The encoded protein is CASSLKDSGAGANVLTF.

The genes are TRBV7-2 and TRBJ2-1; possible D gene TRBD2, 6 bases. CDR3 length: 15 amino acids. CDR1 and CDR2 from the germline V gene are SGHTA and FQGNSA. Trimming removed 5 bases from V and 2 bases from J, with 13 bases in between. This CDR3 reads CASSEGSSAYNEQFF. The CDR3 DNA is TGTGCCAGCAGCGAGGGTTCTAGCGCCTACAATGAGCAGTTCTTC.

The CDR3 bases are TGTGCCAGCAGCCACCTTAGGCCCGAAGCTTTCTTT. This encodes CASSHLRPEAFF. The rearrangement joins TRBV7-9 to TRBJ1-1; D remains ambiguous. CDR1 and CDR2 (germline): SEHNR, FQNEAQ (reference sequence). This CDR3 spans 12 amino acids. Trimming took 5 bases from V and 8 from J, leaving 12 bases between them.